This T cell receptor beta chain derives from a study of read filtering for tumor transcriptome and immune sequencing (dated by TCRdb to 2018 to 2020). For the wider study: Of the patients in the cohort, more than 16 were male and some 15 were female, and their mean age was 65.9 years, with a range of about 45 to 80. Whole-transcriptome libraries were prepared with the TruSeq RNA Access Library Prep Kit after DNase treatment. TCR repertoires obtained by targeted immune repertoire sequencing and by bulk whole-transcriptome sequencing performed on the same bone marrow samples were compared. One main goal was a read-filtering strategy for immune repertoire data, in particular deciding whether clonotypes backed by only one read should be removed. Per sample, about 3.5 to 10.27 million TCR-region mapped reads were obtained with IR-seq, compared with only roughly 80 to 1273 with RNA-seq. By revised international staging, fewer than ten patients were R-ISS I, about 16 were R-ISS II and 6 or 7 were R-ISS III. Broad study findings and their caveats: Single-read clonotypes made up 80% to 90% of clonotypes but only approximately 3.2% of total reads in IR-seq, compared with roughly three quarters of clonotypes and around 45% of reads in RNA-seq. Clonotypes were captured by IR-seq at much higher depth and more reliably than by RNA-seq, and smaller IR-seq throughput was sufficient for identification of most shared clonotypes. The sorted CD138-negative fraction was a mixed bone marrow immune population, not purified T cells. The correlation between IR-seq and RNA-seq shared clonotype proportions rose when single-read clonotypes were removed.

Every patient had bone marrow sampled at the time of active disease. Ficoll-Hypaque density gradient centrifugation was used to isolate bone marrow mononuclear cells. Myeloma plasma cells were removed and CD138-negative cells were obtained by negative selection following labeling with CD138 magnetic microbeads on a MACS separator. The purity of the isolated cells was checked by flow cytometry with CD138 antibodies on an Attune NxT. TRIzol reagent was used to extract total RNA, and a NanoDrop spectrophotometer was used to quantify the extracted RNA. Paired RNA-seq and IR-seq were performed on each patient's CD138-negative bone marrow sample. This clonotype was counted a few times. It has no known antigen specificity. No base-level quality is on record; no much larger clone is a single base apart. TCR libraries were built from 400 to 450 ng RNA with the Immunoverse kit, using molecular barcoded adaptors covering alpha/delta and beta/gamma chains. TCR library preparation was performed with the same RNA that was used for transcriptome sequencing. Sequencing of the TCR libraries was done on an Illumina HiSeq 4000 with 2 x 150 cycles. In the source study's methods: Using MiXCR, which included quality filtering and error correction, TCR reads were aligned to human V, D, J and C references and then assembled into CDR3 clonotypes. The tcR package in R was used for analysis of clonotype counts and gene usage diversity. Raw mapping reads were checked after the RNA-seq reads had been mapped by STAR aligner version 2.5.3a onto the human GRCh37 genome. To test the effect of sequencing depth on detected clonotypes, IR-seq fastq files were randomly downsampled using Seqtk 1.3. The raw public reads went through TCRdb reprocessing: fastp at Q25, MiXCR clone calling, in-frame beta chains kept. For every CDR3 protein sequence, its rows merge into one entry that carries the most common genes and DNA. TCRdb's processing, not the authors' own work, is the source of the V and J calls. In all, the sample holds 93,000 or so distinct CDR3 sequences, and roughly a fifth of those were seen once. The ten most abundant clones make up approximately 10% of the sample.

Looking up the germline V gene (reference sequence) yields CDR1 DFQATT and CDR2 SNEGSKA. V was cut back by 4 bases and J by 2 bases, leaving a gap of 26 bases between them. The CDR3 starts with the cysteine, ends with the phenylalanine, and has 18 residues. This entry keeps only the CDR3 DNA: 54 bases, framed from base 1. Recombination linked TRBV20-1 to TRBJ2-5; the D gene cannot be resolved beyond TRBD1 or TRBD2, each matching 6 bases. The TCR sequence derives from a donor at least 40 years old with multiple myeloma. Sequencing was done on a sample of a population of CD138-negative cells sorted from bone marrow. The cell subset or site label corresponds to: bone marrow mononuclear cells depleted of CD138+ plasma/myeloma cells by negative magnetic selection. The CDR3 reads as follows: CSATHPGETGWGQETQYF. The DNA sequence is as follows: TGCAGTGCTACCCACCCGGGAGAGACAGGATGGGGGCAAGAGACCCAGTACTTC.